This T cell receptor beta chain was recorded in a study of T cell repertoires in cytomegalovirus infection. About the research overall: Recently identified HLA-C-restricted CMV epitopes were used, and well-studied HLA-B-restricted CMV epitopes were used as well. Findings and limits, study-wide: Of the TCR beta families, the public ones yielded a cumulative frequency that identified carriers of CMV plus the relevant HLA.

CDR1 and CDR2 from the germline V gene are LGHNA and YNFKEQ. Trimming left V 0 bases short and J 6 bases short, with 14 bases between. This CDR3 contains 15 residues. Via MiXCR, TCRdb re-called the reads, giving one row per CDR3 protein. The sample gives about 900,000 distinct CDR3 sequences, roughly 30% of which show up once; around an eighth is in the top ten. This clonotype was seen ten or more times. What it binds is not known. The clonotype originates from a human donor in good health (CMV status not recorded). Some clones in this sample may be carry-over from other donors' samples. The input for sequencing was cultured CD8+ T cells from PBMCs, taken from culture after CMV antigen stimulation. The chain couples TRBV4-2 to TRBJ1-2; D perhaps matches TRBD1 (5 bases). The CDR3 reads CASSQDLQGRDGYTF. As DNA, the CDR3 is TGTGCCAGCAGCCAAGACCTGCAGGGACGCGATGGCTACACCTTC.